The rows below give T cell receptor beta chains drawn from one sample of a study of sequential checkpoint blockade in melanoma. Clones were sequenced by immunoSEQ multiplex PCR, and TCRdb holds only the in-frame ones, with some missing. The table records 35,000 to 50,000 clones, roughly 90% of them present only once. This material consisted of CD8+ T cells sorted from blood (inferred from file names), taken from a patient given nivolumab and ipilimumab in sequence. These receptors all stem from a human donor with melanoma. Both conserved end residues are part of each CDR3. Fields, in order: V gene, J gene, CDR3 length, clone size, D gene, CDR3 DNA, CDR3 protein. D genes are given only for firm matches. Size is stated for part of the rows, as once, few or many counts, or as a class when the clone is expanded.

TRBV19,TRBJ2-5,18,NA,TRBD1,TGTGCCGGGTCGGGACAGGGGAGGCCACTAGCGGTACAAGAGACCCAGTACTTC,CAGSGQGRPLAVQETQYF
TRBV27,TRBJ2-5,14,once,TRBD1,TGTGCCAGCAGTGACAGGGATGGCCAAGAGACCCAGTACTTC,CASSDRDGQETQYF
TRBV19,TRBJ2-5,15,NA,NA,TGTGCCAGTAGTATAATCGGAGGGGACCAAGAGACCCAGTACTTC,CASSIIGGDQETQYF
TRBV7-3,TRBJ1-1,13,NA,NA,TGTGCCAGCAGCTTAGGGGGGGGCACTGAAGCTTTCTTT,CASSLGGGTEAFF
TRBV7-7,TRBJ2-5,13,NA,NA,TGTGCTAGCAGCTTACGCGGAGAAGAGACCCAGTACTTC,CASSLRGEETQYF
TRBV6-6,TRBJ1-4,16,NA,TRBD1,TGTGCCAGCAGTTACTCACAGGGGGCTGTGAATGAAAAACTGTTTTTT,CASSYSQGAVNEKLFF
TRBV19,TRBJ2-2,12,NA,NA,TGTGCCAGTTACCGATCGGGCGGGGAGCTGTTTTTT,CASYRSGGELFF
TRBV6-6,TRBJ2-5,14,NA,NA,TGTGCCAGCAGTTCGGACGGAGGCCAAGAGACCCAGTACTTC,CASSSDGGQETQYF
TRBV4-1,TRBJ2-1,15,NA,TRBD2,TGCGCCAGCAGCCAAGAATGGGGGGGTCGGAATGAGCAGTTCTTC,CASSQEWGGRNEQFF
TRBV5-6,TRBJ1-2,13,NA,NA,TGTGCCAGCAGCTTCCAGGGGTACTATGGCTACACCTTC,CASSFQGYYGYTF
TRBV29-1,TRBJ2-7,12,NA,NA,TGCAGCGTTGTCGCGGAGTCCTACGAGCAGTACTTC,CSVVAESYEQYF
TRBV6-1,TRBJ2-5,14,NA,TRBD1,TGTGCCAGCAGTGTCCGGGACAGACCCATGTCCCAGTACTTC,CASSVRDRPMSQYF
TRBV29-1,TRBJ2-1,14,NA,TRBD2,TGCAGCGTTCAGATAGCGGGGGACCACAATGAGCAGTTCTTC,CSVQIAGDHNEQFF
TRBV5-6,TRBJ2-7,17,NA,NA,TGTGCCAGCAGCTTAGTTGGGCTGACAGATAGACCCTACGAGCAGTACTTC,CASSLVGLTDRPYEQYF
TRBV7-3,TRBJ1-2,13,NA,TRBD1,TGTGCCAGCAGCGCTAGACAGGGGGATGGCTACACCTTC,CASSARQGDGYTF
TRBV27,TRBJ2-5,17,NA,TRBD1,TGTGCCAGCAGGACGCGGACAGGGCCCCATTGGCGGGAGACCCAGTACTTC,CASRTRTGPHWRETQYF
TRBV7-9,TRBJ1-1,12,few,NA,TGTGCCAGCAGCCTCGGGGGAGCTGAAGCTTTCTTT,CASSLGGAEAFF
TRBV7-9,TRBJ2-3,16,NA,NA,TGTGCCAGCAGCCGCTCCGGACAGAGCGTCTTGGATACGCAGTATTTT,CASSRSGQSVLDTQYF
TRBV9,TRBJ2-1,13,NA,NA,TGTGCCAGCAGCCCGAGCTCCTACAATGAGCAGTTCTTC,CASSPSSYNEQFF
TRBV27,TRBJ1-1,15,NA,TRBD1,TGTGCCAGCAGTTTAACAGGGGCGGCGTTCACTGAAGCTTTCTTT,CASSLTGAAFTEAFF
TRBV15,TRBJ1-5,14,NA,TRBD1,TGTGCCACCAGCCTGGACAGGGGGAATCAGCCCCAGCATTTT,CATSLDRGNQPQHF
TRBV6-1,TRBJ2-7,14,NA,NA,TGTGCCAGTAAGAAAAGGACAGAGCAGTACGAGCAGTACTTC,CASKKRTEQYEQYF
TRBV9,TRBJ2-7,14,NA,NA,TGTGCCAGCAGCCGGGCGGGGAGCTCCTACGAGCAGTACTTC,CASSRAGSSYEQYF
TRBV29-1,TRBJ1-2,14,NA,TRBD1,TGCAGCGTTGAAGGTGAAGGGGGCGAGTATGGCTACACCTTC,CSVEGEGGEYGYTF
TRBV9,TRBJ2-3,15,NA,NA,TGTGCCAGCAGCGTAGAAGCGGAAGCGGTAGATACGCAGTATTTT,CASSVEAEAVDTQYF
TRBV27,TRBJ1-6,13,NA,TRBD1,TGTGCCAGCGGCTGGGACAGGAATTCACCCCTCCACTTT,CASGWDRNSPLHF
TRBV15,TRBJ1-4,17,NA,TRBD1,TGTGCCACCAGCACCACGGGACAGGGGGCTTTAGATGAAAAACTGTTTTTT,CATSTTGQGALDEKLFF
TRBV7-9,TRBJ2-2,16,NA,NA,TGTGCCAGCAGCTTGTCTCGAGTCCCGAACACCGGGGAGCTGTTTTTT,CASSLSRVPNTGELFF
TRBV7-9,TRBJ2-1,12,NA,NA,TGTGCCAGCAGCTGGACAGAAGATGAGCAGTTCTTC,CASSWTEDEQFF
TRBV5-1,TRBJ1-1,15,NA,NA,TGCGCCAGCAGCTTGGCCAAGGGGGTTTTCACTGAAGCTTTCTTT,CASSLAKGVFTEAFF
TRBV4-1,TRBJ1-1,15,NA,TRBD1,TGCGCCAGCAGCCAAGATACAGGGGTGGACACTGAAGCTTTCTTT,CASSQDTGVDTEAFF
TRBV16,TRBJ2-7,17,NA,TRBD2,TGTGCCAGCAGCCAAGCCTCACCACTAGCGGGACGGAGAGAGCAGTACTTC,CASSQASPLAGRREQYF
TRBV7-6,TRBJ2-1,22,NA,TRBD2,TGTGCCAGCAGCTCCCGACCCAGGAGACAGTTTGACCTAGCGGGAGGCTACAATGAGCAGTTCTTC,CASSSRPRRQFDLAGGYNEQFF
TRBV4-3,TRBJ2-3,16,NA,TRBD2,TGCGCCAGCAGCCAAGATCTAGCGGGCTACACAGATACGCAGTATTTT,CASSQDLAGYTDTQYF
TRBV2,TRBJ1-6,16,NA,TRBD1,TGTGCCAGCAGTAGACCGAGGGACAGGGGCAACTCACCCCTCCACTTT,CASSRPRDRGNSPLHF
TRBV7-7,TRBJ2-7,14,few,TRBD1,TGTGCCAGCAGCCGGGGACAGGGGGCTTACGAGCAGTACTTC,CASSRGQGAYEQYF
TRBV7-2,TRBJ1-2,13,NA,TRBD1,TGTGCCAGCAGCATGGACAGGATCTATGGCTACACCTTC,CASSMDRIYGYTF
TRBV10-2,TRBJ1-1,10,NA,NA,TGCGCCAGCCGGGGGGGTGAAGCTTTCTTT,CASRGGEAFF
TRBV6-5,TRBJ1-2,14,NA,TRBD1,TGTGCCAGCAGTTACTTCGGACAGGGTCGTGGCTACACCTTC,CASSYFGQGRGYTF
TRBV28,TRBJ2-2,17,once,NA,TGTGCCAGCAGTTTATGGAGTCGCCGAGGTAACACCGGGGAGCTGTTTTTT,CASSLWSRRGNTGELFF
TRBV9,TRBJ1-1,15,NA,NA,TGTGCCAGCAGCGAGGGCGGGGGCACCGGCCGGGGGGCTTTCTTT,CASSEGGGTGRGAFF
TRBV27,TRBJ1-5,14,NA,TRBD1,TGTGCCAGCAGTACGGACAGGGAGATTCAGCCCCAGCATTTT,CASSTDREIQPQHF
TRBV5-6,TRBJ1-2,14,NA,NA,TGTGCCAGCAGCCACTGGGCTCTCTCCTATGGCTACACCTTC,CASSHWALSYGYTF
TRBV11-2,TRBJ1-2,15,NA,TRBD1,TGTGCCAGCAGCTTAGGACAGGGGGGGAACTATGGCTACACCTTC,CASSLGQGGNYGYTF
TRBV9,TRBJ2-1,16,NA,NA,TGTGCCAGCAGCGTTAGGACAAGCAGGGCATACAATGAGCAGTTCTTC,CASSVRTSRAYNEQFF
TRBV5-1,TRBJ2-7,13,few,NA,TGCGCCAGCAGCACAGGGACATCCTACGAGCAGTACTTC,CASSTGTSYEQYF
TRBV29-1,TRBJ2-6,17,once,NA,TGCAGCGTCAGACGGAACAGGAGTCACTCTGGGGCCAACGTCCTGACTTTC,CSVRRNRSHSGANVLTF
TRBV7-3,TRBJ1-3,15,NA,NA,TGTGCCAGCAGCTCCGTGGGGGGTAGTGGAAACACCATATATTTT,CASSSVGGSGNTIYF
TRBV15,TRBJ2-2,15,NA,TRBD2,TGTGCCACTAGGTGGACTAGCGGGAGTGCCGGGGAGCTGTTTTTT,CATRWTSGSAGELFF